This T cell receptor beta chain was retrieved from a study of shared clonotypes between healthy human individuals. Background on the study: The plates for each donor numbered three CD4 naive, three CD4 memory, two CD8 naive and one CD8 memory.

On this clone: The antigen remains unidentified.

Study-wide findings and caveats: About 5% of naive CD4 clonotypes were shared across a handful of donors. Exclusively blood specimens were collected; tissue repertoires likely differ.

In the source study's methods: Junction-only sequences produced by ImmunoSEQ had no quality scores, so filtering differed. Produced via immunoSEQ multiplex PCR; TCRdb's table is partial and in-frame only. The V and J calls and the clone size are those of that table, but D and trimming were determined from the DNA. This table has around 2.5 million clones, more than 85% appearing once. The CDR3 extends over 14 amino acids. Germline values: CDR1 SGHNT, CDR2 YENEEA. The V end lost 5 bases, the J end lost 0 bases, and 8 bases lay between the germline ends. The V call is TRBV11-3, the J call TRBJ2-1, with D uncertain. Sequenced material: naive CD4+ T cells from PBMCs. Subset given: CD45RA+ positively selected. This TCR was recovered from a man younger than 35 in good health. Some clones in this sample may be carry-over from other donors' samples. The chain's CDR3 is CASSPGPSYNEQFF. The CDR3 DNA sequence: TGTGCCAGCAGCCCGGGCCCCTCCTACAATGAGCAGTTCTTC.